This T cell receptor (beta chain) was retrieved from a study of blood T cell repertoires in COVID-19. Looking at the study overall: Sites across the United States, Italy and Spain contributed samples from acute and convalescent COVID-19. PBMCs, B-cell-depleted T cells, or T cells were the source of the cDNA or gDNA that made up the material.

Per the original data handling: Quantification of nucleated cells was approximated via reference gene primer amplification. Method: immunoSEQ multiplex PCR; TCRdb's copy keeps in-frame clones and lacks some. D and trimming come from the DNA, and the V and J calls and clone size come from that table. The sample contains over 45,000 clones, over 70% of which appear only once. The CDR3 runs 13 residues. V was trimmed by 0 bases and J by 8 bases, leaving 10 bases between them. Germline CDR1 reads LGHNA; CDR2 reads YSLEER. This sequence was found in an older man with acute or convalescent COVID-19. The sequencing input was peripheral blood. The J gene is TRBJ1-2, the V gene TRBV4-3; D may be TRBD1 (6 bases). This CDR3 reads CASSQDPGEGYTF. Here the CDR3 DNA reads TGCGCCAGCAGCCAAGATCCAGGGGAGGGCTACACCTTC.